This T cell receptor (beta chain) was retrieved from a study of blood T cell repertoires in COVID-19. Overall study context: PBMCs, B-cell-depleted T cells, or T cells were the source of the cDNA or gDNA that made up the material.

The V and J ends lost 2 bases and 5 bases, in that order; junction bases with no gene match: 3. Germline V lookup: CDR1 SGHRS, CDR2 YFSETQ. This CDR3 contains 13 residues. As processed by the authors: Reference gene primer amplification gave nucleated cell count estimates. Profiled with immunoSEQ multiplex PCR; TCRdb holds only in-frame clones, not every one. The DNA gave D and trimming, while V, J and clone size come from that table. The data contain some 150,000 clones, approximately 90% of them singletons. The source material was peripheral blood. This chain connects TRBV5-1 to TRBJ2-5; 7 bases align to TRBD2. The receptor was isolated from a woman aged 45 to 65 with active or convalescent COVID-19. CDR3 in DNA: TGCGCCAGCAGCTTTTCCGGGGGGGAGACCCAGTACTTC. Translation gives CASSFSGGETQYF.